Presented here are 2 T cell receptor beta chains from one specimen sequenced in a study of PD-L1 blockade in urothelial cancer. Sequencing used immunoSEQ multiplex PCR; TCRdb keeps in-frame clones, though not all of them. This table holds around 100,000 clones, around 86% found once. Described time point: pretreatment peripheral blood. Sequenced material: PBMCs, taken around atezolizumab (anti-PD-L1) treatment. Receptors were obtained from a man in his sixties with urothelial cancer.

V usage is TRBV10-3 and J usage is TRBJ2-7, with a tentative D call TRBD2 (5 bases). The CDR3 has 11 residues. Trimming pared 6 bases from V and 7 bases from J, leaving 10 bases between. Germline lookup yields CDR1 ENHRY and CDR2 SYGVKD. CDR3 nucleotide sequence: TGTGCCATCAGGGATTCGGGAGAGCAGTACTTC. Its translation: CAIRDSGEQYF.

This clone was counted once. The junction departs from germline at one end; a sequencing error may be responsible. The chain joins TRBV7-7 to TRBJ1-4; D not resolved. The CDR3 runs 15 residues. The V gene's germline CDR1 is SSHAT and CDR2 FNYEAQ (reference sequence). CDR3 in DNA: TGTGCTAGCACCACCAGAAAGAGGGTTAATGAAAAACTGTTTTTT. It yields the protein CASTTRKRVNEKLFF.